This passage covers 20 T cell receptor beta chains from one sample sequenced in a study of tumor-infiltrating lymphocytes in localized non-small cell lung cancer. This table comes from immunoSEQ multiplex PCR, and its TCRdb copy is limited to in-frame clones, with some not included. The repertoire holds some 9,300 clones, with around 77% as singletons. The specimen was uninvolved lung tissue not adjacent to the tumor. These receptors were obtained from a human donor with non-small cell lung cancer.

The chain has TRBV9 and TRBJ2-7; tentative D call: TRBD2 (5 bases). The length of the CDR3 is 15 residues. Germline values: CDR1 SGDLS, CDR2 YYNGEE. Trimming took off 0 bases at V and 5 bases at J, with 15 bases between the two ends. The CDR3 is CASSVGGSEVHEQYF. The CDR3 nucleotides are TGTGCCAGCAGCGTAGGGGGTAGCGAGGTCCACGAGCAGTACTTC.

In nucleotides, the CDR3 is TGTGCCAGCAGCTTTCAGGGGATCGCTGAAGCTTTCTTT. It yields the protein CASSFQGIAEAFF. The J gene is TRBJ1-1, the V gene TRBV7-8, with D perhaps matching TRBD1 (6 bases). From germline, CDR1 is SGHVS and CDR2 FQNEAQ. The ends were cut back, 3 bases at V and 6 bases at J, with 11 bases in the middle. This CDR3 is 13 amino acids long.

The chain carries TRBV27 and TRBJ2-1; the D gene could be TRBD1 or TRBD2 (6 bases each). The germline CDR1 and CDR2 sequences are MNHEY and SMNVEV (reference sequence). Trimming took 6 bases from V and 5 from J, leaving 17 bases between them. This CDR3 comprises 15 residues. CDR3 in DNA: TGTGCCAGCAGGAACTATGGGGGGCACGACAATGAGCAGTTCTTC. Translating gives CASRNYGGHDNEQFF.

The table lists this clone with a few counts. V is TRBV27 and J is TRBJ2-7, with TRBD2 identical over 9 bases. The junction had 8 bases not matched to a gene; V was cut back by 2 bases and J by 0 bases. The CDR3 is 17 amino acids. Germline CDR1 and CDR2: MNHEY and SMNVEV (reference sequence). CDR3 coding DNA: TGTGCCAGCAGTTTAAGAGGCGGGGGGGGGAGCTCCTACGAGCAGTACTTC. It translates to CASSLRGGGGSSYEQYF.

This clone was seen only once. The chain links TRBV28 to TRBJ2-3, with TRBD2 identical over 10 bases. The CDR3 extends over 17 amino acids. Germline CDR1 and CDR2: MDHEN and SYDVKM. After removal of 4 bases from V and 4 bases from J, the junction contained 11 bases not matched to a gene. This chain's CDR3 is CASSSLQRGGGADTQYF. The CDR3 DNA sequence: TGTGCCAGCAGTTCCCTTCAGCGGGGGGGCGGGGCAGATACGCAGTATTTT.

The chain employs TRBV6-5 and TRBJ1-1; TRBD1 might be the D (5 bases). Trimming shortened V by 5 bases and J by 8 bases, and 18 bases separated the two germline ends. The CDR3 sequence is 14 residues long. Looked up from germline, CDR1 is MNHEY and CDR2 is SVGAGI. The CDR3 DNA follows: TGTGCCAGCAGTGAATTAATAACAGGACAAGAAGCTTTCTTT. It specifies CASSELITGQEAFF.

This clone has only a few counts. V and J are TRBV7-9 and TRBJ2-5, with a tentative D call TRBD2 (6 bases). CDR1 is SEHNR and CDR2 is FQNEAQ in the germline V gene (reference sequence). This CDR3 contains 15 residues. With 5 bases removed from V and 1 base from J, the gap between germline ends came to 14 bases. In DNA form, the CDR3 reads TGTGCCAGCAGCCCCTATGGGACTTCCCAAGAGACCCAGTACTTC. Translating gives CASSPYGTSQETQYF.

The chain is built from TRBV6-1 and TRBJ1-2; no definite D call. This CDR3 comprises 12 residues. Germline-derived CDR1 and CDR2 are MNHNS and SASEGT. V was clipped by 2 bases and J by 5 bases, with 6 bases between them. This chain's CDR3 is CASSESLYGYTF. CDR3 in DNA: TGTGCCAGCAGTGAATCCCTATATGGCTACACCTTC.

V is TRBV5-1 and J is TRBJ2-5, with 9 positions matching TRBD1. The germline V gene encodes CDR1 SGHRS and CDR2 YFSETQ. V shed 4 bases and J 4 bases; nucleotides not matched to a gene: 11. CDR3 length equals 16 residues. The CDR3 region is CASSQGLQGARETQYF. CDR3 in DNA: TGCGCCAGCAGCCAAGGCCTACAGGGGGCGCGAGAGACCCAGTACTTC.

This rearrangement joins TRBV10-2 to TRBJ1-1, with D possibly being TRBD1 (6 bases). Trimming removed 7 bases at V and 2 bases at J, with 14 bases between. Germline V CDR1 and CDR2: WSHSY, SAAADI. The CDR3 extends over 14 amino acids. The CDR3 region has the DNA TGCGCCAGCAATTTCAGGGGCGCCAACACTGAAGCTTTCTTT. Translating it yields CASNFRGANTEAFF.

The chain combines TRBV7-9 with TRBJ1-1; D ambiguous. Trimming shortened V by 1 base and J by 0 bases, and 3 bases separated the two germline ends. This CDR3 region has 13 residues. Germline V CDR1 and CDR2: SEHNR, FQNEAQ (reference sequence). This chain's CDR3 is CASSLEVNTEAFF. CDR3 sequence (DNA): TGTGCCAGCAGCTTAGAAGTGAACACTGAAGCTTTCTTT. Full variable domain (missing parts from reference TRBV7-9 and TRBJ1-1): DTGVSQNPRHKITKRGQNVTFRCDPISEHNRLYWYRQTLGQGPEFLTYFQNEAQLEKSRLLSDRFSAERPKGSFSTLEIQRTEQGDSAMYLCASSLEVNTEAFFGQGTRLTVV.

A few counts support this clone. V is TRBV2 and J is TRBJ1-2; no reliable D call. Germline CDR1 SNHLY, CDR2 FYNNEI. The V gene lost 4 bases and the J gene lost 4 bases, with 10 bases spanning the gap. CDR3 length: 13 amino acids. The CDR3 reads CASSGDLSYGYTF. The CDR3 DNA sequence: TGTGCCAGCAGTGGTGACTTAAGCTATGGCTACACCTTC. The variable domain in full, with the rest retrieved from reference TRBV2 and TRBJ1-2, is EPEVTQTPSHQVTQMGQEVILRCVPISNHLYFYWYRQILGQKVEFLVSFYNNEISEKSEIFDDQFSVERPDGSNFTLKIRSTKLEDSAMYFCASSGDLSYGYTFGSGTRLTVV.

This chain joins TRBV6-6 and TRBJ2-2; 9 nucleotides align to TRBD2. The CDR3 totals 15 residues. Germline CDR1 and CDR2: MNHNY and SVGAGI (reference sequence). V shed 6 bases and J 4 bases; nucleotides not matched to a gene: 6. The CDR3 loop reads CASRLLAGTTGELFF. The CDR3 DNA reads TGTGCCAGCAGGCTGCTAGCGGGGACCACCGGGGAGCTGTTTTTT.

This clone was recorded only once. The V gene is TRBV6-5, the J gene TRBJ1-5, with a tentative D call TRBD1 (5 bases). CDR3 size: 13 residues. Trimming cost V 4 bases and J 5 bases, with 9 bases left between them. The germline V gene encodes CDR1 MNHEY and CDR2 SVGAGI. The CDR3 sequence is CASSWDRDQPQHF. In DNA, the CDR3 is TGTGCCAGCAGTTGGGACCGAGATCAGCCCCAGCATTTT.

The CDR3 spells CASSSPGAGEETQYF. The CDR3 coding sequence is TGTGCCAGCAGCTCGCCCGGGGCGGGTGAGGAGACCCAGTACTTC. This chain joins TRBV5-6 and TRBJ2-5; the D call may be TRBD1 or TRBD2 (5 bases each). Per germline, CDR1 SGHDT and CDR2 YYEEEE. CDR3 length equals 15 residues. The V end lost 3 bases, the J end lost 5 bases, and 17 bases lay between the germline ends. Together with reference TRBV5-6 and TRBJ2-5, the CDR3 gives the full variable domain: DAGVTQSPTHLIKTRGQQVTLRCSPKSGHDTVSWYQQALGQGPQFIFQYYEEEERQRGNFPDRFSGHQFPNYSSELNVNALLLGDSALYLCASSSPGAGEETQYFGPGTRLLVL.

The CDR3 spells CASSLAGTANEKLFF. The CDR3 DNA follows: TGCGCCAGCAGCTTGGCCGGGACAGCTAATGAAAAACTGTTTTTT. The rearrangement joins TRBV5-1 to TRBJ1-4; 7 bases agree with TRBD1. The length of the CDR3 is 15 residues. V shed 0 bases and J 3 bases; nucleotides not matched to a gene: 2. The germline CDR1 and CDR2 sequences are SGHRS and YFSETQ.

This clone is a singleton in its sample. The gene calls are TRBV19 and TRBJ1-2; D is perhaps TRBD1 (5 bases). V lost 11 bases to trimming and J lost 4 bases, with 20 bases between them. Germline CDR1 LNHDA, CDR2 SQIVND (reference sequence). This CDR3 spans 14 amino acids. The CDR3 nucleotides read TGTGCCGCTGGTGCGGGACGGAATCTCTATGGCTACACCTTC. Translated: CAAGAGRNLYGYTF.

V gene TRBV5-1 combines with J gene TRBJ2-2; 7 bases fit TRBD1. Unmatched junction bases numbered 4, after V lost 1 base and J lost 7 bases. The CDR3 runs 14 residues. Per germline, CDR1 SGHRS and CDR2 YFSETQ. The CDR3, as DNA: TGCGCCAGCAGCTTGAGACAGGGCGGCGGGGAGCTGTTTTTT. Translating gives CASSLRQGGGELFF.

V is TRBV5-1 and J is TRBJ1-2; D gene unclear. This CDR3 is built from 12 residues. V lost 5 bases, J lost 4 bases, and 9 bases lay in between. CDR1 and CDR2 (germline): SGHRS, YFSETQ. The CDR3 loop reads CASRLESYGYTF. The CDR3 bases are TGCGCCAGCAGACTGGAATCCTATGGCTACACCTTC.

V gene TRBV7-9 combines with J gene TRBJ2-7; 7 bases are a match to TRBD1. Per germline, CDR1 SEHNR and CDR2 FQNEAQ (reference sequence). This CDR3 is 15 amino acids long. After removal of 1 base from V and 5 bases from J, the junction contained 8 bases not matched to a gene. CDR3 DNA sequence: TGTGCCAGCAGCTTAGGCAGGGGGACCCGGGACGAGCAGTACTTC. Its protein product is CASSLGRGTRDEQYF.